Reported below is one T cell receptor beta chain. Antigen: not known. This entry is derived from a study of Ad26.COV2.S vaccination and SARS-CoV-2 variants. For the study at large: By the intramuscular route, Ad26.COV2.S was given once, or twice 56 days apart. Overall study findings and caveats: Non-spike TCR breadth showed similarity between vaccine and placebo recipients. A substantial breadth of spike-specific CD8+ and CD4+ T cell responses after vaccination has been reported.

Here immunoSEQ multiplex PCR was the method, and the copy in TCRdb shows in-frame clones only, minus some. This sample has fewer than 400,000 clones, with roughly 90% found just once. Germline V gives CDR1 GTSNPN, CDR2 SVGIG (reference sequence). Between the trimmed V and J ends, which lost 4 bases and 1 base, there was a span of 7 bases. The CDR3 is made up of 12 amino acids. Sample treatment: about 20 received Ad26.COV2.S at low or high dose, single or two shots; 5 received placebo; per-sample allocation not given. Material that was analyzed had been drawn on day 63 after the first vaccine or placebo injection. Immunization relied on an Ad26 vector, which expressed Wuhan-strain SARS-CoV-2 spike.

The clonotype comes from a person aged 18-60 years who received the Ad26.COV2.S COVID-19 vaccine or a placebo. Here the sequenced sample was peripheral blood, taken in a trial of Ad26.COV2.S vaccine versus placebo. The chain is built from TRBV30 and TRBJ1-2; D not certain. The CDR3 loop is CAWTALNYGYTF. The CDR3 nucleotides are TGTGCCTGGACCGCCCTTAACTATGGCTACACCTTC.